This T cell receptor (beta chain) derives from a study of blood T cell repertoires in COVID-19. Background on the study: COVID-19 samples, acute and convalescent, were from the United States, Italy and Spain.

There are 14 residues in the CDR3. The germline gives CDR1 LGHDT, CDR2 YNNKEL (reference sequence). The germline V and J ends were trimmed by 1 base and 6 bases, with 13 bases remaining between them. Here immunoSEQ multiplex PCR was the method, and the copy in TCRdb shows in-frame clones only, minus some. The table lists roughly 140,000 clones, approximately 86% of them singletons. The genes are TRBV3-1 (or the pseudogene TRBV3-2) and TRBJ2-7; a weak D match, TRBD1 (5 bases). The sample taken for sequencing was peripheral blood. The sequence was collected from a woman aged 55-69 years with active or convalescent COVID-19. The CDR3 region has the DNA TGTGCCAGCAGCCAAGGTACAGGTTTAAGCGAGCAGTACTTC. Translating it yields CASSQGTGLSEQYF.